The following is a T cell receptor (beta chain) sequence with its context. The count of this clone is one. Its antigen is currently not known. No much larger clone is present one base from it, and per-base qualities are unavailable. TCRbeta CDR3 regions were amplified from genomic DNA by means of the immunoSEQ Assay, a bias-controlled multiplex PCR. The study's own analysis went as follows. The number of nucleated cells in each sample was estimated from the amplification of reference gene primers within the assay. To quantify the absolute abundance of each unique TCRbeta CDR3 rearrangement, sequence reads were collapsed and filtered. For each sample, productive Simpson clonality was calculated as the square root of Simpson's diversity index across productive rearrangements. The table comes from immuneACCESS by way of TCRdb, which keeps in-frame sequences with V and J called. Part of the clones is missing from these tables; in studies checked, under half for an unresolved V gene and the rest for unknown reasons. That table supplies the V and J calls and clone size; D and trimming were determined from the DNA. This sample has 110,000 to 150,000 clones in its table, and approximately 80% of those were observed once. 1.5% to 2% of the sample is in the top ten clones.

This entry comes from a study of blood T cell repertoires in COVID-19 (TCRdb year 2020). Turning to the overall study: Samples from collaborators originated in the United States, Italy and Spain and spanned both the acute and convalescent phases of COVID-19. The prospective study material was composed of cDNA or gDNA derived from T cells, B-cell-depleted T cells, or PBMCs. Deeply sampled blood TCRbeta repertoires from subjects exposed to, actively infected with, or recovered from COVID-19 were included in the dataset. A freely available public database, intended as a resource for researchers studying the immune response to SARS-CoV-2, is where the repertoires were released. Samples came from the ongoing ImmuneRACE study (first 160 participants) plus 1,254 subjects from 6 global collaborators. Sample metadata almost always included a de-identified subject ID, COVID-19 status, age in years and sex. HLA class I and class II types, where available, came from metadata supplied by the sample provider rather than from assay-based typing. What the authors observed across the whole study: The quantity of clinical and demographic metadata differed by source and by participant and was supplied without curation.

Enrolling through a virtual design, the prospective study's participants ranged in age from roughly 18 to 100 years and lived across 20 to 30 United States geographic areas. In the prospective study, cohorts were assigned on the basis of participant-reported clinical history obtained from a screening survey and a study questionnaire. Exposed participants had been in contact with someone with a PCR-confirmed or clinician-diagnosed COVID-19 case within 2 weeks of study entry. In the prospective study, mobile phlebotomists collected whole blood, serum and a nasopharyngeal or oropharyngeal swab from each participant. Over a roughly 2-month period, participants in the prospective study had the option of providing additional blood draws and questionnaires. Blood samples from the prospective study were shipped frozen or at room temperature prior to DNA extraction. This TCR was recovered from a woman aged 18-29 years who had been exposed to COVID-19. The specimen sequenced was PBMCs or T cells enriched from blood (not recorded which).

Here the CDR3 is given as CASSPDRVSGNTIYF. The DNA reads as follows: TGCGCCAGCAGCCCGGACAGGGTCTCTGGAAACACCATATATTTT. The sequence links TRBV4-1 to TRBJ1-3, and TRBD1 aligns with 8 junction nucleotides. The CDR3, from cysteine to phenylalanine, totals 15 residues. CDR3 DNA only is kept here, 45 bases in frame from base 1. CDR1 MGHRA and CDR2 YSYEKL are derived from the germline V gene. Trimming takes 4 bases off V and 0 bases off J; junction bases not matched to a gene: 2.